These 30 T cell receptor beta chains were sequenced from one sample in a study of CD8+ T cells in alopecia areata. RNA extraction and reverse transcription yielded cDNA as sequencing template. The table came from immunoSEQ multiplex PCR; TCRdb's copy has only in-frame clones and leaves some out. The table lists approximately 110,000 clones, no singletons, with around 19% in the top ten. Sequencing was performed on lesional skin. These receptor sequences come from a C3H/HeJ mouse with alopecia areata. This strain has MHC haplotype H2-k.

With respect to this clone: TCRdb's protein does not match the DNA translation at residue 11; the protein provided is translated from the DNA. Germline and genes: mouse. The read finishes 3 residues shy of the CDR3 end, and the germline J gene is used to complete it. V is TRBV19 and J is TRBJ1-3; D is unresolved. CDR1 and CDR2 (germline): FNHDT, SITEND (reference sequence). V gave up 5 bases and J gave up 0 bases, with 9 bases separating them. The CDR3 totals 14 residues. Incomplete CDR3 DNA: TGTGCCAGCAGACAACAGATTTCTGGAAATACG. Its protein product is CASRQQISGNT. The complete CDR3 protein is CASRQQISGNTLYF.

This clone has only a few counts. The protein listed by TCRdb differs at residue 12 from the translated DNA, so the DNA translation is shown. Gene names follow the mouse nomenclature. The read stops 3 residues short of the end of the CDR3; the missing end is completed from the germline J gene. V gene TRBV19 combines with J gene TRBJ1-6; TRBD1 agrees at 10 bases. TRBJ1-6 is sorted into the ORF group, with uncertain function. CDR1 FNHDT and CDR2 SITEND come from the germline V gene (reference sequence). The CDR3 has 15 amino acids. V gave up 2 bases and J gave up 7 bases; unmatched junction bases: 3. CDR3 DNA (partial): TGTGCCAGCAGTATGGGACAGGGGAGCAATTCGCCC. It translates to CASSMGQGSNSP. The CDR3, in full, reads CASSMGQGSNSPLYF.

The sample holds a few counts of this clone. Gene names are the mouse ones. The read is 4 residues too short to cover the CDR3 end, so that end is filled in from the germline J gene. This rearrangement joins TRBV13-3 to TRBJ2-1; 9 positions agree with TRBD2. CDR3 length equals 15 residues. Germline CDR1 is NNHDY and CDR2 is SYVADS. V was clipped by 4 bases and J by 3 bases; unmatched bases: 5. The CDR3 loop is CASSSLGGVYAEQFF. CDR3 bases read: TGTGCCAGCAGTTCTCTGGGGGGGGTCTATGCT.

With respect to this clone: These gene names are mouse names. The CDR3 is cut off 4 residues early in the read; its end comes from the germline J gene. The V call is TRBV19, the J call TRBJ2-1, with D tentatively TRBD1 (6 bases). V was clipped by 5 bases and J by 1 base, with 10 bases between them. Germline V gene data show CDR1 as FNHDT and CDR2 as SITEND (reference sequence). The CDR3 is 14 amino acids. CDR3 bases read: TGTGCCAGCAGCCGAGGGACAAACTATGCT. Translated: CASSRGTNYA. In full, the CDR3 reads CASSRGTNYAEQFF.

This clone was counted between two and nine times. Germline and genes: mouse. Read sequence stops 4 residues before the CDR3 end, and the germline J gene provides the missing end. The chain has TRBV13-2 and TRBJ2-1, with 9 positions matching TRBD1. The CDR3 has 15 amino acids. In germline, CDR1 is NNHNN, CDR2 SYGAGS (reference sequence). Unmatched junction bases numbered 2, after V lost 0 bases and J lost 4 bases. The covered CDR3 bases are TGTGCCAGCGGTGATGAGGGACAGGGTTATGCT. Residues: CASGDEGQGYA. The entire CDR3 sequence reads CASGDEGQGYAEQFF.

A note on this clone: All gene names here are mouse names. The CDR3 end falls 4 residues outside the read, so it is completed with the germline J gene. The chain combines TRBV13-3 with TRBJ2-4; tentatively, D is TRBD2 (6 bases). The CDR3 has 15 amino acids. Germline V gene lookup returns CDR1 NNHDY and CDR2 SYVADS. The V gene lost 1 base and the J gene lost 0 bases, with 9 bases spanning the gap. The DNA read from the CDR3 is TGTGCCAGCAGTGATTCTGACTGGAGTCAAAAC. Protein sequence: CASSDSDWSQN. In full, the CDR3 is CASSDSDWSQNTLYF.

This clone was picked up a small number of times. Gene labels here are mouse ones. The read stops 4 residues short of the end of the CDR3; the missing end is completed from the germline J gene. The chain combines TRBV19 with TRBJ1-1; maybe TRBD1 (6 bases). Germline CDR1 FNHDT, CDR2 SITEND (reference sequence). V was trimmed by 4 bases and J by 0 bases, leaving 10 bases between them. The CDR3 runs 14 residues. The CDR3 bases that were read are TGTGCCAGCAGTCCCCGACAGGCAAACACA. Amino acids: CASSPRQANT. From start to end, the CDR3 is CASSPRQANTEVFF.

Many counts were recorded for this clone. Gene labels here are mouse ones. The read ends 4 residues before the CDR3 terminus; that terminus is restored from the germline J gene. The V gene is TRBV13-3, the J gene TRBJ2-5; tentative D call: TRBD2 (5 bases). Germline CDR1 NNHDY, CDR2 SYVADS. V was cut by 6 bases and J by 0 bases, with 8 bases left in between. The CDR3 sequence is 13 residues long. The CDR3 here is CASMGINQDTQYF. CDR3 DNA (partial): TGTGCCAGCATGGGGATTAACCAAGAC.

Concerning this clone itself: Gene and germline names: mouse. The CDR3 end lies 4 residues beyond the end of the read and is filled in from the germline J gene. The chain combines TRBV19 with TRBJ1-4, with 12 bases that match TRBD1. The V segment lost 4 bases and the J segment 3 bases; nucleotides outside the gene matches: 4. This CDR3 spans 16 amino acids. Germline-derived CDR1 and CDR2 are FNHDT and SITEND (reference sequence). The CDR3 sequence is CASSPRDRGPNERLFF. The CDR3 bases that were read are TGTGCCAGCAGTCCCCGGGACAGGGGGCCCAACGAA.

Remarks on this clone: The germline and genes are mouse ones. The sequenced fragment ends 4 residues before the CDR3 boundary, so the rest is inferred from the germline J gene. V usage is TRBV1 and J usage is TRBJ2-1, with 10 bases matching TRBD2. The germline V gene has CDR1 NSQYPW and CDR2 LRSPGD (reference sequence). The trim removed 4 bases at V and 4 bases at J, leaving 7 bases unmatched. The CDR3 has 16 amino acids. The sequenced part of the CDR3 DNA is TGCACCTGCAGTGGCTGGGGGGGCGGGTATTATGCT. Translated: CTCSGWGGGYYA. The entire CDR3 reads CTCSGWGGGYYAEQFF.

This clone was counted many times. Germline and genes here are mouse. Read data end 4 residues before the CDR3 end; the end is taken from the germline J gene. V gene TRBV13-3 combines with J gene TRBJ2-3, with 11 bases matching TRBD2. The V gene end was trimmed by 5 bases and the J gene end by 2 bases; junction bases not matched to a gene: 4. CDR3 length equals 15 residues. Looked up from germline, CDR1 is NNHDY and CDR2 is SYVADS. This CDR3 reads CASRGLGGDAETLYF. The sequenced part of the CDR3 DNA is TGTGCCAGCAGAGGACTGGGGGGAGATGCAGAA.

Note on this clone: The gene symbols are mouse symbols. The observed sequence ends 4 residues before the CDR3 terminus, with the missing tail filled in from the germline J gene. The V call is TRBV1, the J call TRBJ2-5; 8 bases agree with TRBD2. The CDR3 covers 16 residues. In germline, CDR1 is NSQYPW, CDR2 LRSPGD (reference sequence). Partial CDR3 DNA: TGCACCTGCAGTGCAGATTTGCTGGGGGGCAAAGAC. Protein product: CTCSADLLGGKD. The full-length CDR3 reads as CTCSADLLGGKDTQYF.

This clone has only a few counts. Gene names and germline match the mouse. The CDR3 end is not reached by the read, which stops 4 residues before it; the germline J gene fills it in. The V call is TRBV1, the J call TRBJ2-7; D ambiguous. CDR1 is NSQYPW, CDR2 LRSPGD, per germline (reference sequence). V gave up 3 bases and J gave up 2 bases, with 8 bases separating them. The CDR3 contains 13 residues. The CDR3 loop is CTCSAQTPYEQYF. Partial CDR3 DNA: TGCACCTGCAGTGCCCAGACACCCTAT.

The table lists this clone with many counts. Gene names and germline match the mouse. The DNA ends 4 residues before the CDR3 does, and the rest of the CDR3 is filled in from the germline J gene. The chain is built from TRBV13-3 and TRBJ2-7, with D possibly matching TRBD1 (5 bases). V dropped 2 bases and J dropped 3 bases, with 9 bases sitting between them. The CDR3 has 13 amino acids. Germline V lookup: CDR1 NNHDY, CDR2 SYVADS. Incomplete CDR3 DNA: TGTGCCAGCAGTGACGGCAGGGTCTAT. This encodes CASSDGRVY. The complete CDR3 protein is CASSDGRVYEQYF.

This clone was seen a handful of times. Mouse germline and gene names are used. The CDR3 end is not reached by the read, which stops 4 residues before it; the germline J gene fills it in. This chain joins TRBV1 and TRBJ2-5; 11 bases are shared with TRBD2. The germline V gene has CDR1 NSQYPW and CDR2 LRSPGD (reference sequence). Trimming took 6 bases from V and 3 from J; bases not matched to a gene: 2. This CDR3 has 14 residues. CDR3: CTCRGTGGQDTQYF. The covered CDR3 bases are TGCACCTGCAGAGGGACTGGGGGTCAAGAC.

This clone was detected a few times. Gene names are mouse gene names. Sequencing ends 4 residues short of the CDR3 end; the germline J gene provides the rest. The chain uses TRBV13-3 and TRBJ2-5; 8 bases line up with TRBD2. The V gene's germline CDR1 is NNHDY and CDR2 SYVADS. V lost 0 bases to trimming and J lost 1 base; unmatched junction nucleotides: 4. The CDR3 sequence is 16 residues long. The covered CDR3 bases are TGTGCCAGCAGTGATGCAAACTGGGGGTACCAAGAC. Translating it yields CASSDANWGYQD. The whole CDR3 region reads CASSDANWGYQDTQYF.

This clone came up a few times. A mismatch at residue 10 separates the TCRdb protein from the translated DNA, so the protein presented here was translated from the DNA. Gene names are mouse gene names. The DNA ends 3 residues before the CDR3 does, and the rest of the CDR3 is filled in from the germline J gene. The rearrangement links TRBV19 to TRBJ1-6; D might be TRBD1 (6 bases). TRBJ1-6 is an ORF, and what it does is uncertain. Germline lookup yields CDR1 FNHDT and CDR2 SITEND (reference sequence). This CDR3 contains 13 residues. V lost 4 bases, J lost 10 bases, and 12 bases lay in between. The sequenced CDR3 bases are TGTGCCAGCAGTTACATGGGACAATCGCCC. Translating gives CASSYMGQSP. The full CDR3 reads CASSYMGQSPLYF.

Comments on this clone: Germline and genes here are mouse. The CDR3 extends 4 residues past the end of the read, so its final part is completed from the germline J gene. The chain combines TRBV13-1 with TRBJ2-5; perhaps TRBD2 as D (6 bases). The CDR3 has 14 residues. The germline V and J ends were trimmed by 2 bases and 2 bases, with 9 bases remaining between them. From germline, CDR1 is NSHNY and CDR2 SYGAGN. The CDR3 protein is CASSDWGPQDTQYF. The part of the CDR3 DNA that was read is TGTGCCAGCAGTGACTGGGGACCCCAAGAC.

Regarding this clone: Genes here carry mouse names. The CDR3 end falls 4 residues outside the read, so it is completed with the germline J gene. The chain couples TRBV17 to TRBJ1-1, with D tentatively TRBD1 (5 bases). Per the germline V gene, CDR1 is MNHDT and CDR2 is YYDKIL. CDR3 length: 13 amino acids. The CDR3 reads CASGTGGGLEVFF. The part of the CDR3 DNA that was read is TGTGCTAGCGGGACTGGGGGGGGTTTA. The full variable domain, completed using reference TRBV17 and TRBJ1-1, is DTTVKQNPRYKLARVGKPVNLICSQTMNHDTMYWYQKKPNQAPKLLLFYYDKILNREADTFEKFQSSRPNNSFCSLYIGSAGLEYSAMYLCASGTGGGLEVFFGKGTRLTVV.

A few counts support this clone. Gene names refer to mouse genes. The read terminates 4 residues before the CDR3 end, so the remaining end is supplied by the germline J gene. The rearrangement uses TRBV1 and TRBJ2-2; 11 bases match TRBD2. Germline V gene sequence: CDR1 NSQYPW, CDR2 LRSPGD (reference sequence). With 1 base clipped from V and 2 bases from J, the junction kept 3 bases outside the gene matches. This CDR3 is 17 amino acids long. CDR3 region: CTCSAGTGGKNTGQLYF. CDR3 DNA (partial): TGCACCTGCAGTGCAGGGACTGGGGGGAAGAACACCGGG. The complete variable domain, with remaining parts taken from reference TRBV1 and TRBJ2-2, reads VTLLEQNPRWRLVPRGQAVNLRCILKNSQYPWMSWYQQDLQKQLQWLFTLRSPGDKEVKSLPGADYLATRVTDTELRLQVANMSQGRTLYCTCSAGTGGKNTGQLYFGEGSKLTVL.

This clone was picked up many times. Gene names follow the mouse nomenclature. The DNA ends 4 residues before the CDR3 does, and the rest of the CDR3 is filled in from the germline J gene. V gene TRBV1 combines with J gene TRBJ1-4; 12 bases match TRBD1. Looked up from germline, CDR1 is NSQYPW and CDR2 is LRSPGD (reference sequence). This CDR3 contains 16 residues. The sequenced CDR3 bases are TGCACCTGCAGTGCCTCCGGGACAGGGGGCGGCGAA. Encoded protein: CTCSASGTGGGE. The complete CDR3 sequence is CTCSASGTGGGERLFF.

There are a few counts of this clone. Gene names denote mouse genes. The read falls 4 residues short of the CDR3 end, and the missing part is taken from the germline J gene. The J gene is TRBJ1-1, the V gene TRBV17; TRBD1 aligns across 8 bases. In germline, CDR1 is MNHDT, CDR2 YYDKIL. The CDR3 extends over 13 amino acids. This CDR3 is CASSPTGEGEVFF. The part of the CDR3 DNA that was read is TGTGCTAGCAGCCCGACAGGGGAGGGA.

This clone has a handful of counts. Gene names and germline match the mouse. The read ends 4 residues before the CDR3 terminus; that terminus is restored from the germline J gene. V usage is TRBV1 and J usage is TRBJ2-2; 9 bases map to TRBD2. V gave up 0 bases and J gave up 0 bases; unmatched junction bases: 2. The germline gives CDR1 NSQYPW, CDR2 LRSPGD (reference sequence). There are 17 residues in the CDR3. Partial CDR3 DNA: TGCACCTGCAGTGCAGATCGGGACTGGGCAAACACCGGG. This translates into CTCSADRDWANTG. The complete CDR3 reads CTCSADRDWANTGQLYF. Combining the CDR3 with reference TRBV1 and TRBJ2-2 gives the whole variable domain VTLLEQNPRWRLVPRGQAVNLRCILKNSQYPWMSWYQQDLQKQLQWLFTLRSPGDKEVKSLPGADYLATRVTDTELRLQVANMSQGRTLYCTCSADRDWANTGQLYFGEGSKLTVL.

This clone was seen at least ten times. Mouse germline and gene names are used. The CDR3 is cut off 4 residues early in the read; its end comes from the germline J gene. This sequence joins TRBV16 and TRBJ1-4; 7 nucleotides match TRBD1. The CDR3 contains 15 residues. Germline V lookup: CDR1 SGHSA, CDR2 FRNQAP. Trimming cost V 1 base and J 2 bases; bases outside gene matches: 1. CDR3 DNA, as far as it was read: TGTGCAAGCAGCTTAGGACAGGGCTCCAACGAA. Amino acids: CASSLGQGSNE. The complete CDR3 protein is CASSLGQGSNERLFF.

Remarks on this clone: The database protein in TCRdb disagrees with the DNA translation at residue 8; the sequence shown here was translated from the DNA. Genes here carry mouse names. The read stops 3 residues short of the end of the CDR3; the missing end is completed from the germline J gene. The V and J genes are TRBV14 and TRBJ1-6, with D unclear. TRBJ1-6 is an ORF, and what it does is uncertain. Germline loops: CDR1 SGHDT, CDR2 FRDEAV. This CDR3 region has 11 residues. Deletions cut 4 bases from V and 7 bases from J, with 3 bases between. Partial CDR3 DNA: TGTGCCAGCAGTACAAATTCGCCC. Protein product: CASSTNSP. The whole CDR3 reads CASSTNSPLYF.

With regard to this clone: Gene names are mouse gene names. The CDR3 goes on 4 residues after the read ends, and that part is filled in from the germline J gene. The genes are TRBV1 and TRBJ2-1; 10 nucleotides line up with TRBD1. Trimming at V came to 3 bases and at J to 0 bases, leaving 5 bases not matched to a gene. The germline V gene has CDR1 NSQYPW and CDR2 LRSPGD (reference sequence). This CDR3 comprises 17 residues. CDR3 DNA, as far as it was read: TGCACCTGCAGTGCTCCGGGACAGGGGATTAACTATGCT. Protein sequence: CTCSAPGQGINYA. The entire CDR3 protein is CTCSAPGQGINYAEQFF.

Points on this clone: A read error may account for a junction end that differs from germline. Germline and genes here are mouse. Coverage ceases 4 residues before the CDR3 finishes, and the germline J gene fills in the end. The chain employs TRBV13-3 and TRBJ1-1; weak D call: TRBD1 (5 bases). The CDR3 runs 13 residues. Germline-derived CDR1 and CDR2 are NNHDY and SYVADS. CDR3 DNA (partial): TGTGCCCGCAGCCCTGACAGCCCCACA. Its translation is CARSPDSPT. In full, the CDR3 reads CARSPDSPTEVFF.

Note on this clone: The listed genes are named as in mouse. Coverage ceases 4 residues before the CDR3 finishes, and the germline J gene fills in the end. This chain joins TRBV1 and TRBJ2-1, with D possibly matching TRBD1 (7 bases). V lost 0 bases and J lost 1, with 13 bases in between. The CDR3 consists of 17 residues. Germline CDR1 NSQYPW, CDR2 LRSPGD (reference sequence). CDR3 sequence reads: CTCSADGGGANYAEQFF. Incomplete CDR3 DNA: TGCACCTGCAGTGCAGATGGAGGGGGCGCCAACTATGCT.

This clone was seen ten or more times. Gene names are the mouse ones. The CDR3 end lies 4 residues beyond the end of the read and is filled in from the germline J gene. The V call is TRBV19, the J call TRBJ2-7, with 13 bases fitting TRBD2. The CDR3 has 15 amino acids. CDR1 and CDR2 from the germline V gene are FNHDT and SITEND (reference sequence). The CDR3 loop reads CASSIEGLGGYEQYF. The sequenced part of the CDR3 DNA is TGTGCCAGCAGTATAGAGGGACTGGGGGGGTAT.

As concerns this clone: Genes and germline are mouse. The CDR3 extends 4 residues past the end of the read, so its final part is completed from the germline J gene. The chain employs TRBV13-3 and TRBJ2-2; 8 nucleotides agree with TRBD2. Germline V gene lookup returns CDR1 NNHDY and CDR2 SYVADS. The ends lost 6 bases at V and 2 bases at J; junction bases unmatched: 3. CDR3 size: 14 residues. Partial CDR3 DNA: TGTGCCAGCAAGGGGGGGCGCAACACCGGG. Its protein is CASKGGRNTG. Given in full, the CDR3 is CASKGGRNTGQLYF.